One T cell receptor (beta chain) is described in this entry. Its antigen is currently unknown. The entry originates in a study of long-term antiretroviral therapy in people with HIV. Runs used v3.0 of the immunoSEQ assay and were done at survey level. Method: immunoSEQ multiplex PCR; TCRdb's copy keeps in-frame clones and lacks some. The sample has around 30,000 clones; around 96% are singletons. Study-level results: Post-ART, diversity grew, though it stayed under transplant donor control levels.

Here the sequenced sample was unsorted PBMCs, taken 6.5 to 6.6 years after starting antiretroviral therapy. This clonotype was obtained from a man between 25 and 39 years old with HIV.

CDR3 sequence (DNA): TGTGCCAGCAGCTTCCAGACAGGCGAGCAGTACTTC. Translation: CASSFQTGEQYF. This chain links TRBV11-2 with TRBJ2-7, with D maybe TRBD1 (6 bases). V lost 3 bases and J lost 6, with 9 bases in between. In germline, CDR1 is SGHAT, CDR2 FQNNGV. The CDR3 length is 12 residues.